Shown below are 22 T cell receptor beta chains from a single sample sequenced in a study of shared clonotypes between healthy human individuals. TCRdb's table, derived via immunoSEQ multiplex PCR, lists solely in-frame clones and lacks some. The sample yields a few million clones, 80% to 95% seen once. Sequencing input: naive CD4+ T cells from PBMCs. Specified subset: CD45RA+ positively selected. Receptors were obtained from a man between 18 and 35 years old in good health. Some clones in this sample may be carry-over from other donors' samples.

V usage is TRBV11-3 and J usage is TRBJ2-2; D uncertain. There are 13 residues in the CDR3. Germline V gene data show CDR1 as SGHNT and CDR2 as YENEEA. Deletions cut 1 base from V and 5 bases from J, with 5 bases between. Here the CDR3 reads CASSLVWTGELFF. CDR3 DNA sequence: TGTGCCAGCAGCTTAGTCTGGACCGGGGAGCTGTTTTTT.

The chain carries TRBV19 and TRBJ2-3; 7 bases match TRBD2. The V gene end was trimmed by 3 bases and the J gene end by 4 bases; junction bases not matched to a gene: 4. The CDR3 sequence is 14 residues long. In germline, CDR1 is LNHDA, CDR2 SQIVND (reference sequence). Here the CDR3 reads CASSIGGSSDTQYF. The DNA for the CDR3 is TGTGCCAGTAGTATCGGCGGGAGTTCAGATACGCAGTATTTT.

V usage is TRBV28 and J usage is TRBJ2-1, with TRBD2 matching over 10 bases. Germline values: CDR1 MDHEN, CDR2 SYDVKM. V dropped 3 bases and J dropped 15; count of bases not matched to a gene: 8. The CDR3 has 13 amino acids. CDR3 sequence (DNA): TGTGCCAGCAGTTTTGGGTCTAGCGGGAGCCGGTTCTTC. This encodes CASSFGSSGSRFF.

The rearrangement uses TRBV7-2 and TRBJ2-7, with D tentatively TRBD1 or TRBD2 (5 bases each). The ends were cut back, 1 base at V and 6 bases at J, with 13 bases in the middle. Per the germline V gene, CDR1 is SGHTA and CDR2 is FQGNSA. The CDR3 loop spans 14 amino acids. Here the CDR3 reads CASSLGAVRGEQYF. Written as DNA, the CDR3 is TGTGCCAGCAGCTTAGGCGCGGTGAGGGGCGAGCAGTACTTC. The variable domain in full, with the rest retrieved from reference TRBV7-2 and TRBJ2-7, is GAGVSQSPSNKVTEKGKDVELRCDPISGHTALYWYRQSLGQGLEFLIYFQGNSAPDKSGLPSDRFSAERTGGSVSTLTIQRTQQEDSAVYLCASSLGAVRGEQYFGPGTRLTVT.

The chain is built from TRBV19 and TRBJ1-5; D is undetermined. The V and J ends lost 5 bases and 0 bases respectively, with 11 bases between them. Germline V lookup: CDR1 LNHDA, CDR2 SQIVND (reference sequence). The CDR3 is 15 amino acids. CDR3 region: CASSSTGYSNQPQHF. CDR3 in DNA: TGTGCCAGTAGTTCCACGGGGTATAGCAATCAGCCCCAGCATTTT.

This chain uses TRBV5-4 with TRBJ2-2; TRBD2 matches at 12 bases. There are 15 residues in the CDR3. The J segment lost 5 bases and the V segment lost 4 bases, leaving 3 bases of the junction unmatched. Germline V lookup: CDR1 SGHNT, CDR2 YYREEE (reference sequence). As DNA, the CDR3 is TGTGCCAGCAGCCAAGGACTAGCGGGAACCGGGGAGCTGTTTTTT. Its protein is CASSQGLAGTGELFF.

The V gene is TRBV11-2, the J gene TRBJ2-3; 10 bases fit TRBD2. The CDR3 length is 16 residues. In germline, CDR1 is SGHAT, CDR2 FQNNGV. With 3 bases clipped from V and 2 bases from J, the junction kept 5 bases outside the gene matches. The CDR3: CASSFGLAAHTDTQYF. In nucleotides, the CDR3 is TGTGCCAGCAGCTTCGGACTAGCGGCTCACACAGATACGCAGTATTTT.

This chain uses TRBV2 with TRBJ1-1; a weak D match, TRBD1 (5 bases). The CDR3 is 15 residues long. Germline loops: CDR1 SNHLY, CDR2 FYNNEI. V was shortened by 6 bases and J by 1 base, with 15 bases between the two germline ends. The CDR3 DNA reads as TGTGCCAGCAGGCCCTCGACAGTATCGAACACTGAAGCTTTCTTT. It translates to CASRPSTVSNTEAFF. Filled out from reference TRBV2 and TRBJ1-1, the complete variable domain reads EPEVTQTPSHQVTQMGQEVILRCVPISNHLYFYWYRQILGQKVEFLVSFYNNEISEKSEIFDDQFSVERPDGSNFTLKIRSTKLEDSAMYFCASRPSTVSNTEAFFGQGTRLTVV.

The CDR3 loop is CASSRTRTGSYEQYF. The CDR3 nucleotides read TGTGCCAGCAGCCGAACTCGGACAGGCTCCTACGAGCAGTACTTC. The chain recombines TRBV5-8 with TRBJ2-7; 7 bases are a match to TRBD1. The V segment lost 4 bases and the J segment 0 bases; nucleotides outside the gene matches: 7. Germline values: CDR1 SGHTS, CDR2 YDEGEE. This CDR3 has 15 residues.

The chain has TRBV11-3 and TRBJ2-2; 7 nucleotides match TRBD1. This CDR3 comprises 15 residues. With V trimmed by 4 bases and J by 6 bases, 8 bases remained unmatched. CDR1 SGHNT and CDR2 YENEEA come from the germline V gene. CDR3 region: CASSSSKQGAGELFF. The CDR3 nucleotides read TGTGCCAGCAGCTCATCGAAGCAGGGGGCCGGGGAGCTGTTTTTT. Full variable domain (rest looked up from reference TRBV11-3 and TRBJ2-2): EAGVVQSPRYKIIEKKQPVAFWCNPISGHNTLYWYLQNLGQGPELLIRYENEEAVDDSQLPKDRFSAERLKGVDSTLKIQPAELGDSAVYLCASSSSKQGAGELFFGEGSRLTVL.

The J gene is TRBJ1-2, the V gene TRBV28; D remains ambiguous. Looked up from germline, CDR1 is MDHEN and CDR2 is SYDVKM. The germline V and J ends were trimmed by 5 bases and 8 bases, with 18 bases remaining between them. CDR3 length equals 14 residues. The CDR3 sequence: CASSDSLALQGYTF. In DNA form, the CDR3 reads TGTGCCAGCAGTGACTCATTGGCCCTCCAGGGCTACACCTTC.

The V and J genes are TRBV7-2 and TRBJ2-3, with D unclear. This CDR3 is 13 amino acids long. The V and J ends lost 2 bases and 4 bases respectively, with 7 bases between them. Germline V gene data show CDR1 as SGHTA and CDR2 as FQGNSA. CDR3 sequence: CASSLLVSDTQYF. The CDR3 DNA follows: TGTGCCAGCAGCTTATTAGTCTCAGATACGCAGTATTTT.

This clone was found once. The J gene is TRBJ2-1, the V gene TRBV9, with D unclear. Germline V gene lookup returns CDR1 SGDLS and CDR2 YYNGEE. V dropped 4 bases and J dropped 9 bases, with 14 bases sitting between them. The CDR3 consists of 13 residues. The CDR3 sequence is CASSILGVGEQFF. In DNA, the CDR3 is TGTGCCAGCAGCATCCTTGGGGTGGGTGAGCAGTTCTTC.

This chain uses TRBV28 with TRBJ2-7; D gene ambiguous. The germline V gene has CDR1 MDHEN and CDR2 SYDVKM. With 7 bases removed from V and 7 bases from J, the gap between germline ends came to 23 bases. CDR3 length: 15 residues. The CDR3 is CASTLGFRHLREQYF. In DNA, the CDR3 is TGTGCCAGCACCTTAGGCTTCCGACATTTAAGGGAGCAGTACTTC.

V is TRBV18 and J is TRBJ2-7; the match to TRBD2 covers 10 bases. V was clipped by 5 bases and J by 6 bases; unmatched bases: 10. CDR1 and CDR2 (germline): KGHSH, LQKENI. This CDR3 is built from 15 residues. The CDR3 spells CASSFGLAGVSEQYF. As DNA, the CDR3 is TGTGCCAGCTCATTTGGGCTAGCGGGAGTTAGCGAGCAGTACTTC.

The CDR3 sequence is CASTLLRDRGPYGYTF. The CDR3 nucleotides read TGTGCCAGCACCCTTCTTCGGGACAGGGGACCCTATGGCTACACCTTC. This sequence joins TRBV28 and TRBJ1-2; TRBD1 matches at 10 bases. Germline CDR1 reads MDHEN; CDR2 reads SYDVKM. The length of the CDR3 is 16 residues. The ends lost 7 bases at V and 4 bases at J; junction bases unmatched: 12.

V and J are TRBV11-3 and TRBJ2-3; 11 nucleotides align to TRBD2. The CDR3 totals 16 residues. Trimming removed 5 bases from V and 1 base from J; junction bases left unmatched: 5. The germline V gene encodes CDR1 SGHNT and CDR2 YENEEA. CDR3 sequence reads: CASSPGTSGRTDTQYF. The CDR3, as DNA: TGTGCCAGCAGCCCCGGGACTAGCGGCCGCACAGATACGCAGTATTTT. Complete variable domain (other parts from reference TRBV11-3 and TRBJ2-3): EAGVVQSPRYKIIEKKQPVAFWCNPISGHNTLYWYLQNLGQGPELLIRYENEEAVDDSQLPKDRFSAERLKGVDSTLKIQPAELGDSAVYLCASSPGTSGRTDTQYFGPGTRLTVL.

This chain uses TRBV7-9 with TRBJ1-1, with unresolved D. Per germline, CDR1 SEHNR and CDR2 FQNEAQ (reference sequence). Trimming left V 2 bases short and J 5 bases short, with 9 bases between. The CDR3 consists of 13 residues. This chain's CDR3 is CASSLQAETEAFF. CDR3 nucleotide sequence: TGTGCCAGCAGCTTACAGGCTGAGACTGAAGCTTTCTTT.

With respect to this clone: Other DNA sequences in this sample translate to the same CDR3. This chain joins TRBV12-5 and TRBJ2-5, with D hard to call. The V end was cut by 3 bases, the J end by 4 bases, with 3 bases between. This CDR3 region has 11 residues. Germline loops: CDR1 LGHNT, CDR2 FRNRAP. DNA for the CDR3: TGTGCTAGTGGTTTTGGAGAGACCCAGTACTTC. This encodes CASGFGETQYF.

V is TRBV7-3 and J is TRBJ2-7; D remains unclear. CDR1 is SGHTA, CDR2 FQGTGA, per germline. This CDR3 spans 13 amino acids. Trimming removed 2 bases at V and 6 bases at J, with 11 bases between. CDR3 sequence reads: CASSLLGRAEQYF. The CDR3 DNA sequence: TGTGCCAGCAGCTTATTAGGACGGGCCGAGCAGTACTTC. Variable domain in full (rest from reference TRBV7-3 and TRBJ2-7): GAGVSQTPSNKVTEKGKYVELRCDPISGHTALYWYRQSLGQGPEFLIYFQGTGAADDSGLPNDRFFAVRPEGSVSTLKIQRTERGDSAVYLCASSLLGRAEQYFGPGTRLTVT.

The chain recombines TRBV4-3 with TRBJ1-3, with a tentative D call TRBD1 (5 bases). Trimming took off 1 base at V and 3 bases at J, with 28 bases between the two ends. The germline CDR1 and CDR2 sequences are LGHNA and YSLEER. This CDR3 region has 21 residues. In nucleotides, the CDR3 is TGCGCCAGCAGCCAAGGATTTGCGACAGCGCTTGACTTAGAACTTGGAAACACCATATATTTT. It translates to CASSQGFATALDLELGNTIYF.

Regarding this clone: At the DNA level, this CDR3 is encoded by other sequences in the same sample as well. The chain is built from TRBV7-9 and TRBJ1-1, with D maybe TRBD1 (5 bases). Germline V CDR1 and CDR2: SEHNR, FQNEAQ (reference sequence). The CDR3 has 13 residues. The V gene lost 2 bases and the J gene lost 4 bases, with 8 bases spanning the gap. The CDR3 nucleotides are TGTGCCAGCAGCTTATCGGGGGTCACTGAAGCTTTCTTT. Translated, it gives CASSLSGVTEAFF.